This TCR beta chain was obtained from a study of T cell repertoires in cytomegalovirus infection. Whole-study findings and limits: Cumulative frequency (of public TCR beta family members) identified carriers of CMV plus the relevant HLA.

On this clonotype: Its antigen is unidentified.

One entry per CDR3 protein results from TCRdb running MiXCR on the reads. Found here are about 310,000 distinct CDR3 sequences, 25% of them singletons; the top ten hold 13%. V lost 6 bases, J lost 5 bases, and 7 bases stayed unmatched. CDR3 length: 14 amino acids. This receptor was identified in a human donor in good health (CMV status not recorded). Some clones in this sample may be carry-over from other donors' samples. The material was cultured PBMCs, obtained from culture after CMV antigen stimulation. This chain links TRBV12-3 or TRBV12-4 with TRBJ2-1; 7 bases fit TRBD2. Written as DNA, the CDR3 is TGTGCCAGCAGCTTGGGAGGGAGTCACAATGAGCAGTTCTTC. It yields the protein CASSLGGSHNEQFF.